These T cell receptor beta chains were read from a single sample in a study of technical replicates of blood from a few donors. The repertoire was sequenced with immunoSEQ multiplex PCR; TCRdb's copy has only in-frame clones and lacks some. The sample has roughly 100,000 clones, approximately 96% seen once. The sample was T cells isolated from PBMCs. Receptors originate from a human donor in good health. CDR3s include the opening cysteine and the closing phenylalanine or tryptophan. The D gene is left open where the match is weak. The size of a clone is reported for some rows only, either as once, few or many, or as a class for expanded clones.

CDR3 protein: CASSRTTSGGELFF
CDR3 DNA: TGTGCCAGCAGCCGGACTACGAGCGGCGGGGAGCTGTTTTTT
clone size: NA
J gene: TRBJ2-2
D gene: NA
V gene: TRBV9
CDR3 length: 14

CDR3 protein: CASGEVGSGMYEQYF
CDR3 DNA: TGTGCCAGTGGCGAGGTTGGTAGCGGGATGTACGAGCAGTACTTC
clone size: NA
J gene: TRBJ2-7
D gene: TRBD2
V gene: TRBV13
CDR3 length: 15

CDR3 protein: CASSQDGLGAYEQYF
CDR3 DNA: TGCGCCAGCAGCCAAGACGGACTAGGGGCCTACGAGCAGTACTTC
clone size: once
J gene: TRBJ2-7
D gene: TRBD2
V gene: TRBV4-1
CDR3 length: 15

CDR3 protein: CASSATQGSRRGKLFF
CDR3 DNA: TGTGCCAGCAGCGCAACGCAGGGTTCTCGAAGGGGAAAACTGTTTTTT
clone size: NA
J gene: TRBJ1-4
D gene: NA
V gene: TRBV5-5
CDR3 length: 16

CDR3 protein: CASGTGTGPYNEQFF
CDR3 DNA: TGTGCCAGCGGCACCGGGACAGGGCCATACAATGAGCAGTTCTTC
clone size: NA
J gene: TRBJ2-1
D gene: TRBD1
V gene: TRBV5-8
CDR3 length: 15

CDR3 protein: CASSLDREWNGYTF
CDR3 DNA: TGTGCCAGCAGCTTAGACAGGGAGTGGAATGGCTACACCTTC
clone size: NA
J gene: TRBJ1-2
D gene: NA
V gene: TRBV7-9
CDR3 length: 14

CDR3 protein: CASRKSGKLFF
CDR3 DNA: TGTGCCAGCAGGAAATCGGGAAAACTGTTTTTT
clone size: once
J gene: TRBJ1-4
D gene: NA
V gene: TRBV7-2
CDR3 length: 11

CDR3 protein: CASSYSAGLGNTIYF
CDR3 DNA: TGTGCCAGCAGTTACTCAGCGGGGCTCGGAAACACCATATATTTT
clone size: NA
J gene: TRBJ1-3
D gene: NA
V gene: TRBV6-6
CDR3 length: 15

CDR3 protein: CASSFQGAGEAFF
CDR3 DNA: TGTGCCAGCAGTTTTCAGGGGGCAGGTGAAGCTTTCTTT
clone size: NA
J gene: TRBJ1-1
D gene: TRBD1
V gene: TRBV5-4
CDR3 length: 13

CDR3 protein: CASSPLAGGPDEQFF
CDR3 DNA: TGTGCCAGCAGCCCACTAGCGGGAGGGCCGGATGAGCAGTTCTTC
clone size: NA
J gene: TRBJ2-1
D gene: TRBD2
V gene: TRBV7-3
CDR3 length: 15

CDR3 protein: CAWSVSSYGYTF
CDR3 DNA: TGTGCCTGGAGTGTTTCATCCTATGGCTACACCTTC
clone size: NA
J gene: TRBJ1-2
D gene: NA
V gene: TRBV30
CDR3 length: 12

CDR3 protein: CAWSVIDWTELPTSGNTIYF
CDR3 DNA: TGTGCCTGGAGTGTAATTGATTGGACAGAATTACCCACCTCTGGAAACACCATATATTTT
clone size: NA
J gene: TRBJ1-3
D gene: NA
V gene: TRBV30
CDR3 length: 20

CDR3 protein: CASSLSGQGRKQYF
CDR3 DNA: TGTGCCAGCAGCCTCTCGGGACAGGGAAGGAAACAGTACTTC
clone size: NA
J gene: TRBJ2-7
D gene: TRBD1
V gene: TRBV5-4
CDR3 length: 14

CDR3 protein: CASSDRTRNTEAFF
CDR3 DNA: TGTGCCAGCAGTGACAGGACAAGGAACACTGAAGCTTTCTTT
clone size: NA
J gene: TRBJ1-1
D gene: NA
V gene: TRBV6-6
CDR3 length: 14

CDR3 protein: CASSWGDRGYEQYF
CDR3 DNA: TGTGCCAGCAGCTGGGGGGACAGGGGTTACGAGCAGTACTTC
clone size: once
J gene: TRBJ2-7
D gene: TRBD1
V gene: TRBV7-6
CDR3 length: 14

CDR3 protein: CASSTGTTGSTGELFF
CDR3 DNA: TGTGCCAGCAGTACCGGGACGACAGGAAGCACCGGGGAGCTGTTTTTT
clone size: NA
J gene: TRBJ2-2
D gene: NA
V gene: TRBV27
CDR3 length: 16

CDR3 protein: CASGAGVFEKLFF
CDR3 DNA: TGTGCCAGTGGGGCAGGGGTATTTGAAAAACTGTTTTTT
clone size: NA
J gene: TRBJ1-4
D gene: NA
V gene: TRBV19
CDR3 length: 13

CDR3 protein: CAIKNREPSYEQYF
CDR3 DNA: TGTGCCATCAAAAACAGGGAGCCTTCCTACGAGCAGTACTTC
clone size: NA
J gene: TRBJ2-7
D gene: NA
V gene: TRBV10-3
CDR3 length: 14

CDR3 protein: CASSLAGEQYF
CDR3 DNA: TGTGCCAGCAGCTTGGCGGGCGAGCAGTACTTC
clone size: NA
J gene: TRBJ2-7
D gene: NA
V gene: TRBV5-8
CDR3 length: 11

CDR3 protein: CSVDGGSLSYGYTF
CDR3 DNA: TGCAGCGTCGACGGCGGCAGCCTCTCCTATGGCTACACCTTC
clone size: NA
J gene: TRBJ1-2
D gene: NA
V gene: TRBV29-1
CDR3 length: 14

CDR3 protein: CASSSRDRVSYEQYF
CDR3 DNA: TGTGCCAGCAGTTCAAGGGACAGGGTTTCCTACGAGCAGTACTTC
clone size: NA
J gene: TRBJ2-7
D gene: TRBD1
V gene: TRBV28
CDR3 length: 15

CDR3 protein: CASSEQKETQYF
CDR3 DNA: TGTGCCAGCAGTGAACAGAAAGAGACCCAGTACTTC
clone size: NA
J gene: TRBJ2-5
D gene: NA
V gene: TRBV6-1
CDR3 length: 12

CDR3 protein: CADTGREFANEQFF
CDR3 DNA: TGCGCCGACACGGGGCGGGAGTTCGCCAATGAGCAGTTCTTC
clone size: NA
J gene: TRBJ2-1
D gene: TRBD2
V gene: TRBV10-1
CDR3 length: 14

CDR3 protein: CASSFEPGQPQHF
CDR3 DNA: TGTGCCAGCAGCTTTGAGCCAGGGCAGCCCCAGCATTTT
clone size: NA
J gene: TRBJ1-5
D gene: NA
V gene: TRBV5-6
CDR3 length: 13

CDR3 protein: CAISGGVLGTEAFF
CDR3 DNA: TGTGCCATCAGTGGGGGAGTTCTCGGCACTGAAGCTTTCTTT
clone size: NA
J gene: TRBJ1-1
D gene: NA
V gene: TRBV10-3
CDR3 length: 14

CDR3 protein: CASGLGGLEQYF
CDR3 DNA: TGTGCTAGTGGTTTGGGGGGGCTGGAGCAGTACTTC
clone size: NA
J gene: TRBJ2-7
D gene: NA
V gene: TRBV12-5
CDR3 length: 12

CDR3 protein: CAYMGYTF
CDR3 DNA: TGTGCCTACATGGGCTACACCTTC
clone size: NA
J gene: TRBJ1-2
D gene: NA
V gene: TRBV2
CDR3 length: 8

CDR3 protein: CASSAREGLPGGYTF
CDR3 DNA: TGTGCCAGCAGCGCCAGAGAGGGACTGCCGGGAGGCTACACCTTC
clone size: NA
J gene: TRBJ1-2
D gene: NA
V gene: TRBV9
CDR3 length: 15

CDR3 protein: CASSVGLMSGQFF
CDR3 DNA: TGTGCCAGCAGCGTAGGGTTGATGTCGGGACAGTTCTTC
clone size: NA
J gene: TRBJ2-1
D gene: NA
V gene: TRBV9
CDR3 length: 13

CDR3 protein: CASSFEFAAGYSNQPQHF
CDR3 DNA: TGTGCCAGCAGTTTCGAGTTTGCGGCCGGTTATAGCAATCAGCCCCAGCATTTT
clone size: NA
J gene: TRBJ1-5
D gene: NA
V gene: TRBV27
CDR3 length: 18